Presented here are 28 T cell receptor beta chains from one specimen sequenced in a study of blood T cell repertoires in COVID-19 (dated by TCRdb to the early 2020s). Library prep was done by the immunoSEQ multiplex PCR assay. TCRdb holds this immuneACCESS table with in-frame rearrangements only. Some clones are missing; in checked studies, unresolved V genes explain under half, and the rest has no known cause. Within this sample are over 200,000 clones, with 80% to 90% of them counted one time only. Approximately 10% of the sample goes to the ten largest clones. Sequencing was carried out using peripheral blood. All receptors come from a man aged 50 to 60 with COVID-19, enrolled during active disease.

There are a few counts of this clone. The chain employs TRBV30 and TRBJ1-5; D possibly corresponds to TRBD1 (5 bases). Germline values: CDR1 GTSNPN, CDR2 SVGIG (reference sequence). Deletions cut 0 bases from V and 6 bases from J, with 12 bases between. The CDR3 consists of 14 residues. Here the CDR3 DNA reads TGTGCCTGGAGTGTACAAGGGGCTGCTCAGCCCCAGCATTTT. Its protein is CAWSVQGAAQPQHF.

The chain joins TRBV29-1 to TRBJ1-5, with TRBD1 matching 8 bases. V lost 3 bases to trimming and J lost 4 bases; unmatched junction nucleotides: 2. This CDR3 comprises 13 residues. The germline CDR1 and CDR2 sequences are SQVTM and ANQGSEA. In nucleotides, the CDR3 is TGCAGCGTTGAGACAGGGGTTAATCAGCCCCAGCATTTT. It yields the protein CSVETGVNQPQHF.

Regarding this clone: Other DNA sequences in this specimen translate into the identical CDR3. This chain uses TRBV4-2 with TRBJ2-7; the match to TRBD2 covers 9 bases. Germline trimming cut 1 base from V and 2 bases from J; bases unmatched to any gene: 3. Germline V lookup: CDR1 LGHNA, CDR2 YNFKEQ. The CDR3 length is 15 residues. Here the CDR3 reads CASSQGLAGTYEQYF. CDR3 nucleotides: TGTGCCAGCAGCCAAGGGCTAGCGGGGACCTACGAGCAGTACTTC.

The rearrangement uses TRBV27 and TRBJ1-1; D is undetermined. The V and J ends lost 2 bases and 1 base respectively, with 14 bases between them. CDR3 size: 16 residues. CDR1 and CDR2 (germline): MNHEY, SMNVEV (reference sequence). The CDR3 sequence is CASSLIMFGRNTEAFF. The CDR3 DNA reads as TGTGCCAGCAGTTTAATTATGTTCGGGAGGAACACTGAAGCTTTCTTT.

The rearrangement joins TRBV28 to TRBJ2-3, with TRBD2 matching over 9 bases. The CDR3 is 15 residues long. CDR1 and CDR2 (germline): MDHEN, SYDVKM. V shed 2 bases, J shed 4 bases, and the junction held 4 bases outside the gene matches. CDR3 nucleotide sequence: TGTGCCAGCAGTTTAGCTAGCGGGGTAGCAGATACGCAGTATTTT. The encoded protein is CASSLASGVADTQYF.

This clone has just a few counts. V and J are TRBV7-2 and TRBJ1-4, with 7 positions matching TRBD1. V lost 8 bases to trimming and J lost 7 bases; unmatched junction nucleotides: 7. This CDR3 is built from 13 residues. Germline-derived CDR1 and CDR2 are SGHTA and FQGNSA. The CDR3 loop reads CASGRQGTEKLFF. The CDR3 DNA follows: TGTGCCAGCGGCCGACAGGGAACTGAAAAACTGTTTTTT.

V and J are TRBV7-2 and TRBJ2-3, with 13 bases matching TRBD2. Looked up from germline, CDR1 is SGHTA and CDR2 is FQGNSA. The length of the CDR3 is 16 residues. J lost 1 base, V lost 3 bases, and 1 base had no gene match. The CDR3 DNA reads TGTGCCAGCAGCTTTGGGACTAGCGGGGGCACAGATACGCAGTATTTT. It translates to CASSFGTSGGTDTQYF.

The V call is TRBV28, the J call TRBJ2-3; perhaps TRBD2 as D (6 bases). This CDR3 is 15 amino acids long. Germline CDR1 reads MDHEN; CDR2 reads SYDVKM. The germline V and J ends were trimmed by 6 bases and 6 bases, with 19 bases remaining between them. This CDR3 reads CASRGVAGSGDTQYF. The CDR3 nucleotides are TGTGCCAGCAGAGGAGTGGCGGGGTCTGGGGATACGCAGTATTTT. Full variable domain (rest looked up from reference TRBV28 and TRBJ2-3): DVKVTQSSRYLVKRTGEKVFLECVQDMDHENMFWYRQDPGLGLRLIYFSYDVKMKEKGDIPEGYSVSREKKERFSLILESASTNQTSMYLCASRGVAGSGDTQYFGPGTRLTVL.

The chain has TRBV5-4 and TRBJ1-2, with D unresolved. The V end lost 2 bases, the J end lost 7 bases, and 18 bases lay between the germline ends. In germline, CDR1 is SGHNT, CDR2 YYREEE (reference sequence). The CDR3 consists of 15 residues. The CDR3 region has the DNA TGTGCCAGCAGCTTAGGCATGGCCATAGCTGCTGGCTACACCTTC. This translates into CASSLGMAIAAGYTF.

The CDR3 reads CASNRLAGSTDTQYF. For the CDR3, the DNA is TGTGCCAGCAACAGACTAGCGGGAAGCACAGATACGCAGTATTTT. This chain joins TRBV2 and TRBJ2-3, with TRBD2 matching over 11 bases. Germline loops: CDR1 SNHLY, CDR2 FYNNEI. The CDR3 contains 15 residues. The V and J ends lost 7 bases and 0 bases, in that order; junction bases with no gene match: 3.

This rearrangement joins TRBV10-3 to TRBJ1-2; 7 bases line up with TRBD1. Germline V lookup: CDR1 ENHRY, CDR2 SYGVKD. V lost 0 bases, J lost 6 bases, and 4 bases stayed unmatched. The CDR3 loop spans 14 amino acids. CDR3 sequence (DNA): TGTGCCATCAGTGAGTCCCAGGGGGGAAATGGCTACACCTTC. Encoded protein: CAISESQGGNGYTF.

The rearrangement uses TRBV30 and TRBJ1-2; D may be TRBD1 (5 bases). This CDR3 region has 15 residues. Trimming took 2 bases from V and 8 from J, leaving 21 bases between them. Germline CDR1 GTSNPN, CDR2 SVGIG (reference sequence). The CDR3 DNA reads TGTGCCTGGAGTCCGGGAGGGGTATCCCGTCCCGGCTACACCTTC. This codes for CAWSPGGVSRPGYTF.

This chain joins TRBV3-1 (or the pseudogene TRBV3-2) and TRBJ1-2; unclear D gene. V lost 1 base, J lost 8 bases, and 8 bases lay in between. Looked up from germline, CDR1 is LGHDT and CDR2 is YNNKEL (reference sequence). The length of the CDR3 is 12 residues. The CDR3 protein is CASSQVSGGYTF. In DNA form, the CDR3 reads TGTGCCAGCAGCCAAGTTTCCGGGGGCTACACCTTC.

This clone was observed a few times. The chain has TRBV6-1 and TRBJ1-4; D not certain. From germline, CDR1 is MNHNS and CDR2 SASEGT. The germline V and J ends were trimmed by 3 bases and 8 bases, with 13 bases remaining between them. The CDR3 is made up of 14 amino acids. Here the CDR3 DNA reads TGTGCCAGCAGTGATGGGGAGCTAAGCGAAAAACTGTTTTTT. The encoded protein is CASSDGELSEKLFF.

The chain combines TRBV7-3 with TRBJ2-1; TRBD1 matches at 11 bases. This CDR3 comprises 16 residues. From germline, CDR1 is SGHTA and CDR2 FQGTGA. V gave up 3 bases and J gave up 9 bases; unmatched junction bases: 10. In nucleotides, the CDR3 is TGTGCCAGCAGCTTCGTGCCCGGACAGGGGGCCGGTGAGCAGTTCTTC. Translation: CASSFVPGQGAGEQFF.

The chain is built from TRBV11-2 and TRBJ2-7, with TRBD1 identical over 7 bases. J lost 0 bases, V lost 5 bases, and 1 base had no gene match. The CDR3 loop spans 13 amino acids. Per the germline V gene, CDR1 is SGHAT and CDR2 is FQNNGV. Here the CDR3 DNA reads TGTGCCAGCAGCCGGGACAGCTCCTACGAGCAGTACTTC. This encodes CASSRDSSYEQYF.

V usage is TRBV10-1 and J usage is TRBJ2-6, with D possibly matching TRBD1 (6 bases). V lost 4 bases to trimming and J lost 3 bases, with 7 bases between them. The V gene's germline CDR1 is WNHNN and CDR2 SYGVQD (reference sequence). This CDR3 spans 14 amino acids. For the CDR3, the DNA is TGCGCCAGCAGTGCAGGGGATGGGGCCAACGTCCTGACTTTC. This codes for CASSAGDGANVLTF.

This clone appeared a single time. A junction boundary mismatches the germline segment, possibly from a read error. Other DNA sequences in this specimen translate into the identical CDR3. This chain links TRBV29-1 with TRBJ2-1; 13 bases match TRBD2. Germline loops: CDR1 SQVTM, CDR2 ANQGSEA. The CDR3 runs 14 residues. CDR3 nucleotides: TGTAGCTTTGGGGGGACTAGCGGGAAGAATGAGCAGTTCTTC. It translates to CSFGGTSGKNEQFF.

To note about this clone: Other nucleotide sequences from this sample produce the same CDR3. The chain recombines TRBV7-3 with TRBJ1-1, with 8 bases identical to TRBD1. V lost 5 bases, J lost 3 bases, and 2 bases stayed unmatched. Germline V gene lookup returns CDR1 SGHTA and CDR2 FQGTGA. The CDR3 runs 13 residues. The CDR3 here is CASSPDRDTEAFF. In DNA, the CDR3 is TGTGCCAGCAGCCCGGACAGGGACACTGAAGCTTTCTTT.

The V call is TRBV10-1, the J call TRBJ2-2; D is uncertain. Trimming left V 2 bases short and J 5 bases short, with 6 bases between. The CDR3 has 13 amino acids. The germline CDR1 and CDR2 sequences are WNHNN and SYGVQD (reference sequence). DNA for the CDR3: TGCGCCAGCAGTGAGAGAGCAACCGGGGAGCTGTTTTTT. This codes for CASSERATGELFF.

Only a few counts were recorded for this clone. This chain joins TRBV2 and TRBJ2-5; D might be TRBD1 (6 bases). V lost 6 bases to trimming and J lost 6 bases, with 20 bases between them. CDR1 SNHLY and CDR2 FYNNEI come from the germline V gene. The CDR3 covers 15 residues. The CDR3 protein is CASRPQGEPSQTQYF. CDR3 DNA: TGTGCCAGCAGGCCACAGGGAGAGCCCAGCCAGACCCAGTACTTC.

The J gene is TRBJ2-7, the V gene TRBV11-2; TRBD1 agrees at 7 bases. CDR1 is SGHAT, CDR2 FQNNGV, per germline. Losses at the gene ends were 4 bases for V and 6 bases for J; bases not matched to a gene: 3. The CDR3 consists of 12 residues. The CDR3 region is CASSWPGGEQYF. The CDR3 bases are TGTGCCAGCAGCTGGCCAGGGGGCGAGCAGTACTTC.

The chain has TRBV5-1 and TRBJ2-2, with D maybe TRBD1 (7 bases). Per germline, CDR1 SGHRS and CDR2 YFSETQ. Trimming shortened V by 2 bases and J by 3 bases, and 14 bases separated the two germline ends. This CDR3 contains 16 residues. The CDR3 loop is CASSLRTRGDTGELFF. As DNA, the CDR3 is TGCGCCAGCAGCTTACGGACCAGGGGGGACACCGGGGAGCTGTTTTTT.

This chain connects TRBV5-1 to TRBJ1-1, with 8 nucleotides matching TRBD1. CDR1 is SGHRS and CDR2 is YFSETQ in the germline V gene. Trimming removed 5 bases from V and 5 bases from J; junction bases left unmatched: 5. This CDR3 is built from 13 residues. CDR3 region: CASSWTGYTEAFF. The CDR3 DNA follows: TGCGCCAGCAGTTGGACAGGGTATACTGAAGCTTTCTTT.

This clone has a handful of counts. V usage is TRBV18 and J usage is TRBJ1-4; a weak D match, TRBD1 (5 bases). Germline assignment: CDR1 KGHSH and CDR2 LQKENI. The V end was cut by 3 bases, the J end by 7 bases, with 9 bases between. The CDR3 length is 13 residues. The CDR3 coding sequence is TGTGCCAGCTCACCCTACAGGTCTGAAAAACTGTTTTTT. This sequence encodes CASSPYRSEKLFF.

J is TRBJ2-7 and V is TRBV18, with TRBD1 matching over 8 bases. V lost 3 bases to trimming and J lost 9 bases; unmatched junction nucleotides: 22. Germline V CDR1 and CDR2: KGHSH, LQKENI. The CDR3 length is 18 residues. The CDR3 DNA reads as TGTGCCAGCTCACCTTTATATTGGAGGGGACAGGAAACGTTAGGGCAGTACTTC. Encoded protein: CASSPLYWRGQETLGQYF. Drawing the rest from reference TRBV18 and TRBJ2-7, the complete variable domain is NAGVMQNPRHLVRRRGQEARLRCSPMKGHSHVYWYRQLPEEGLKFMVYLQKENIIDESGMPKERFSAEFPKEGPSILRIQQVVRGDSAAYFCASSPLYWRGQETLGQYFGPGTRLTVT.

The chain has TRBV28 and TRBJ2-5, with 11 bases matching TRBD1. The junction had 7 bases not matched to a gene; V was cut back by 2 bases and J by 2 bases. Germline CDR1 MDHEN, CDR2 SYDVKM. The CDR3 totals 17 residues. The CDR3 sequence is CASSLMIGTGGQETQYF. The CDR3 DNA is TGTGCCAGCAGTTTAATGATTGGGACAGGGGGACAAGAGACCCAGTACTTC.

The chain combines TRBV7-2 with TRBJ1-1; 7 nucleotides agree with TRBD1. V dropped 4 bases and J dropped 4; count of bases not matched to a gene: 6. Germline V CDR1 and CDR2: SGHTA, FQGNSA. The CDR3 spans 14 residues. CDR3 sequence (DNA): TGTGCCAGCAGCTCACAGGGGACCAGCACTGAAGCTTTCTTT. Protein product: CASSSQGTSTEAFF.